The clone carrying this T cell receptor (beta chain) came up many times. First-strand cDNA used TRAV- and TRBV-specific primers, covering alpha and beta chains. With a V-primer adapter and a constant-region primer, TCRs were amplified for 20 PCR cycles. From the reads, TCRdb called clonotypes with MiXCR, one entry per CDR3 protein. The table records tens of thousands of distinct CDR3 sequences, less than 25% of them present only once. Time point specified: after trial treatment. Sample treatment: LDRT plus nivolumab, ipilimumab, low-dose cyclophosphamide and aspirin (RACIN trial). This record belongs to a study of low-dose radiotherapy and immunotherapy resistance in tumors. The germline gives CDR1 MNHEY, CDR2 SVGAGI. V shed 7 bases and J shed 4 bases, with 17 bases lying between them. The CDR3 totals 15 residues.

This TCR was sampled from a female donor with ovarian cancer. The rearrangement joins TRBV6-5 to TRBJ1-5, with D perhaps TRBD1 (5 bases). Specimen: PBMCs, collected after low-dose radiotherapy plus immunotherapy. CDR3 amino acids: CASTVYVGANQPQHF. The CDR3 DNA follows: TGTGCCAGCACCGTCTACGTCGGGGCAAATCAGCCCCAGCATTTT.